Presented here are 26 T cell receptor beta chains from one specimen sequenced in a study of blood T cells in healthy people across ages. A J-beta primer mix and a sample-barcoded 5' primer were used in a second PCR of roughly 7 to 12 cycles. TCRdb re-called the 5' RACE reads with MiXCR, one entry per CDR3 protein. The sample includes roughly 790,000 distinct CDR3 sequences, roughly two fifths of them seen just once. Sequenced: blood. The receptors come from a woman aged 60 to 75 in good health.

This clonotype has only one observation. This sequence joins TRBV7-8 and TRBJ2-4, with D unclear. The CDR3 loop spans 14 amino acids. V was shortened by 5 bases and J by 1 base, with 9 bases between the two germline ends. Per germline, CDR1 SGHVS and CDR2 FQNEAQ. The CDR3 bases are TGTGCCAGCAGCCGCGACACGGCCAAAAACATTCAGTACTTC. Amino acid sequence: CASSRDTAKNIQYF.

The chain employs TRBV6-2 or TRBV6-3 and TRBJ1-2; a weak D match, TRBD1 (6 bases). The CDR3 is made up of 16 amino acids. The V gene's germline CDR1 is MNHEY and CDR2 SVGEGT. Trimming left V 5 bases short and J 3 bases short, with 19 bases between. DNA of the CDR3: TGTGCCAGCAGTCCCGATGCGGGCAGGACAGACTATGGCTACACCTTC. Translating gives CASSPDAGRTDYGYTF.

This clonotype was found many times. The CDR3 protein is CSVQYGFSGANVLTF. CDR3 sequence (DNA): TGCAGCGTTCAATACGGTTTTTCTGGGGCCAACGTCCTGACTTTC. The V and J genes are TRBV29-1 and TRBJ2-6; D is unresolved. V dropped 5 bases and J dropped 1 base, with 12 bases sitting between them. CDR1 and CDR2 from the germline V gene are SQVTM and ANQGSEA. The CDR3 is 15 amino acids.

A remark on this clonotype: With a much larger clone just one base away, this may be a read error. The chain combines TRBV27 with TRBJ2-5; D might be TRBD1 (6 bases). Germline CDR1 is MNHEY and CDR2 is SMNVEV (reference sequence). This CDR3 is built from 15 residues. Trimming left V 5 bases short and J 4 bases short, with 17 bases between. In DNA form, the CDR3 reads TGTGCCAGCAGTACAGTGGACAGAGCGCGAGAGACCCAGTACTTC. Encoded protein: CASSTVDRARETQYF.

V and J are TRBV3-1 and TRBJ2-3; TRBD1 matches 10 bases. The CDR3 spans 18 residues. V was clipped by 4 bases and J by 7 bases; unmatched bases: 17. CDR1 is LGHDT, CDR2 YNNKEL, per germline (reference sequence). The CDR3 here is CASSPRPTGTGEGNTQYF. Here the CDR3 DNA reads TGTGCCAGCAGCCCGAGACCTACCGGGACAGGGGAGGGAAATACGCAGTATTTT.

Notes on this clonotype: A single base separates this from a much larger clone, so it may be a read error. V is TRBV7-9 and J is TRBJ1-6; possibly TRBD1 for D (5 bases). The CDR3 has 15 residues. V lost 5 bases to trimming and J lost 11 bases, with 19 bases between them. CDR1 is SEHNR and CDR2 is FQNEAQ in the germline V gene (reference sequence). CDR3 sequence (DNA): TGTGCCAGCAGCCCCGGGACGGACTACAATCCACCCCTCCACTTT. Its protein is CASSPGTDYNPPLHF.

This clonotype has just a few counts. V and J are TRBV25-1 and TRBJ2-1; D not certain. The CDR3 loop spans 14 amino acids. V gave up 0 bases and J gave up 8 bases, with 11 bases separating them. Germline CDR1 MGHDK, CDR2 SYGVNS. In nucleotides, the CDR3 is TGTGCCAGCAGTGAATATTGGAGCACGGATGAGCAGTTCTTC. This codes for CASSEYWSTDEQFF. Full variable domain (missing parts from reference TRBV25-1 and TRBJ2-1): EADIYQTPRYLVIGTGKKITLECSQTMGHDKMYWYQQDPGMELHLIHYSYGVNSTEKGDLSSESTVSRIRTEHFPLTLESARPSHTSQYLCASSEYWSTDEQFFGPGTRLTVL.

The chain joins TRBV20-1 to TRBJ1-5; D unclear. CDR3 length: 15 residues. Trimming cost V 1 base and J 0 bases, with 10 bases left between them. The germline gives CDR1 DFQATT, CDR2 SNEGSKA (reference sequence). CDR3 region: CSARAGFYSNQPQHF. The CDR3 coding sequence is TGCAGTGCTAGAGCGGGCTTTTATAGCAATCAGCCCCAGCATTTT.

The genes are TRBV6-5 and TRBJ1-2; TRBD1 might be the D (6 bases). The CDR3 is made up of 16 amino acids. Germline values: CDR1 MNHEY, CDR2 SVGAGI. Trimming pared 2 bases from V and 0 bases from J, leaving 13 bases between. The CDR3 sequence is CASSYGGRASNYGYTF. The CDR3 nucleotides are TGTGCCAGCAGTTACGGGGGCAGGGCCTCTAACTATGGCTACACCTTC.

This clonotype was observed a handful of times. This sequence joins TRBV12-3 or TRBV12-4 and TRBJ2-1; 8 bases line up with TRBD1. The length of the CDR3 is 14 residues. After removal of 3 bases from V and 6 bases from J, the junction contained 4 bases not matched to a gene. The DNA of the CDR3 is TGTGCCAGCAGTTTTGTCCAGGGGGCCAATGAGCAGTTCTTC. Translation: CASSFVQGANEQFF.

Only a few counts were recorded for this clonotype. At one end, the junction sequence differs from germline, possibly due to a read error. The chain links TRBV3-1 to TRBJ2-7; maybe TRBD1 (5 bases). The CDR3 sequence is 13 residues long. Germline V gene data show CDR1 as LGHDT and CDR2 as YNNKEL (reference sequence). The CDR3 DNA reads as TGCGCCAGCAGCCAAGTGCAGGGTTACGAGCAGTACTTC. Protein sequence: CASSQVQGYEQYF.

The V gene is TRBV12-5, the J gene TRBJ2-5, with TRBD2 matching 7 bases. This CDR3 contains 16 residues. V lost 6 bases to trimming and J lost 2 bases; unmatched junction nucleotides: 12. Germline assignment: CDR1 LGHNT and CDR2 FRNRAP. CDR3 DNA: TGTGCTAGTGGCCCCGGACTAGTGGGGAAGCAAGAGACCCAGTACTTC. This gives the protein CASGPGLVGKQETQYF.

V usage is TRBV3-1 and J usage is TRBJ2-5; unclear D gene. The CDR3 loop spans 12 amino acids. Between the trimmed V and J ends, which lost 4 bases and 5 bases, there was a span of 8 bases. CDR1 LGHDT and CDR2 YNNKEL come from the germline V gene (reference sequence). This CDR3 reads CASSPQAETQYF. Written as DNA, the CDR3 is TGTGCCAGCAGCCCCCAGGCGGAGACCCAGTACTTC.

Ten or more counts support this clonotype. The J gene is TRBJ2-2, the V gene TRBV4-1; D not resolved. The CDR3 totals 12 residues. The V gene lost 5 bases and the J gene lost 3 bases, with 4 bases spanning the gap. The germline V gene encodes CDR1 MGHRA and CDR2 YSYEKL. CDR3 residues: CASSAYTGELFF. The DNA of the CDR3 is TGCGCCAGCAGCGCGTACACCGGGGAGCTGTTTTTT.

On this clonotype: The junction shows a germline mismatch at one end, possibly a read error. V usage is TRBV14 and J usage is TRBJ2-6; TRBD2 agrees at 7 bases. Germline CDR1 SGHDN, CDR2 FVKESK. The CDR3 runs to 16 residues. CDR3 coding DNA: TGTGCCAGCAGCAGGGGACTAAGATCTGGGGCCAACGTCCCGACTTTC. This codes for CASSRGLRSGANVPTF.

This clonotype was seen repeatedly, ten times or more. The chain links TRBV7-2 to TRBJ2-7; a weak D match, TRBD1 (6 bases). The CDR3 loop spans 14 amino acids. V lost 8 bases, J lost 0 bases, and 14 bases lay in between. Per germline, CDR1 SGHTA and CDR2 FQGNSA. The CDR3 DNA reads as TGTGCCAGCTCCGGGACACGAAGCTCCTACGAGCAGTACTTC. Translated, it gives CASSGTRSSYEQYF.

Ten or more counts support this clonotype. The gene calls are TRBV7-2 and TRBJ2-1; 7 positions agree with TRBD2. There are 17 residues in the CDR3. The V and J ends lost 1 base and 7 bases, in that order; junction bases with no gene match: 13. In germline, CDR1 is SGHTA, CDR2 FQGNSA. Written as DNA, the CDR3 is TGTGCCAGCAGCTTAGATTCCCGGCGGGGAGGGTGGAATGAGCAGTTCTTC. Its protein product is CASSLDSRRGGWNEQFF.

This chain joins TRBV9 and TRBJ1-4; D is perhaps TRBD1 (5 bases). CDR1 is SGDLS, CDR2 YYNGEE, per germline. Trimming left V 4 bases short and J 11 bases short, with 21 bases between. This CDR3 comprises 15 residues. Here the CDR3 reads CASSLGGDRVGKLFF. The DNA of the CDR3 is TGTGCCAGCAGCCTAGGCGGGGACCGGGTTGGGAAACTGTTTTTT. The full variable domain, rest sourced from reference TRBV9 and TRBJ1-4, is DSGVTQTPKHLITATGQRVTLRCSPRSGDLSVYWYQQSLDQGLQFLIQYYNGEERAKGNILERFSAQQFPDLHSELNLSSLELGDSALYFCASSLGGDRVGKLFFGSGTQLSVL.

This clonotype was observed a few times. The CDR3 region is CSARSLRQGGEKLFF. CDR3 nucleotides: TGCAGTGCTAGAAGTTTGAGGCAGGGAGGCGAAAAACTGTTTTTT. The chain uses TRBV20-1 and TRBJ1-4, with D possibly being TRBD1 (5 bases). From germline, CDR1 is DFQATT and CDR2 SNEGSKA (reference sequence). The V end was cut by 2 bases, the J end by 8 bases, with 18 bases between. The CDR3 has 15 residues.

This rearrangement joins TRBV6-1 to TRBJ2-5, with D possibly TRBD2 on 5 matching bases. The CDR3 length is 14 residues. V lost 6 bases, J lost 5 bases, and 16 bases lay in between. Germline V gene sequence: CDR1 MNHNS, CDR2 SASEGT. DNA of the CDR3: TGTGCCAGCAGGGACTCCCATGGTAGTGAGACCCAGTACTTC. Protein sequence: CASRDSHGSETQYF.

This clonotype has a handful of counts. The rearrangement links TRBV20-1 to TRBJ2-7; no reliable D call. Germline V CDR1 and CDR2: DFQATT, SNEGSKA (reference sequence). This CDR3 has 12 amino acids. V was trimmed by 1 base and J by 6 bases, leaving 10 bases between them. The CDR3 region is CSARGPSGEQYF. The CDR3 region has the DNA TGCAGTGCTAGAGGGCCTAGTGGCGAGCAGTACTTC.

This clonotype was detected once. Relative to the germline gene, one junction end is altered; a read error may explain this. The gene calls are TRBV20-1 and TRBJ1-1, with D perhaps matching TRBD1 (6 bases). The CDR3 length is 13 residues. The germline V gene has CDR1 DFQATT and CDR2 SNEGSKA (reference sequence). The CDR3 region has the DNA TGCGGTGCTAGGGGACACCTGAACACTGAAGCTTTCTTT. Its translation is CGARGHLNTEAFF.

This clonotype was found a few times. This chain uses TRBV7-9 with TRBJ2-5; D perhaps matches TRBD1 (6 bases). Germline CDR1 SEHNR, CDR2 FQNEAQ (reference sequence). This CDR3 region has 14 residues. Trimming pared 5 bases from V and 1 base from J, leaving 11 bases between. CDR3 residues: CASSATGSQETQYF. As DNA, the CDR3 is TGTGCCAGCAGCGCGACAGGTTCCCAAGAGACCCAGTACTTC.

The chain joins TRBV25-1 to TRBJ2-7; 7 bases align to TRBD1. Germline assignment: CDR1 MGHDK and CDR2 SYGVNS. The CDR3 has 14 amino acids. The junction had 2 bases not matched to a gene; V was cut back by 1 base and J by 2 bases. The CDR3 protein is CASSESGTAYEQYF. CDR3 sequence (DNA): TGTGCCAGCAGTGAATCGGGGACAGCCTACGAGCAGTACTTC.

This rearrangement joins TRBV7-2 to TRBJ1-2; D not resolved. Germline V gives CDR1 SGHTA, CDR2 FQGNSA. This CDR3 has 14 amino acids. V was clipped by 5 bases and J by 4 bases, with 14 bases between them. Here the CDR3 reads CASSLTDHPYGYTF. The CDR3 region has the DNA TGTGCCAGCAGCCTAACAGATCATCCCTATGGCTACACCTTC.

The CDR3 protein is CAISESRGNEQFF. The CDR3 coding sequence is TGTGCCATCAGTGAGTCGAGAGGGAATGAGCAGTTCTTC. The V call is TRBV10-3, the J call TRBJ2-1, with D possibly matching TRBD2 (5 bases). The CDR3 runs 13 residues. Trimming cost V 0 bases and J 7 bases, with 7 bases left between them. Per the germline V gene, CDR1 is ENHRY and CDR2 is SYGVKD.